Listed below are T cell receptor beta chains from one sample, sequenced in a study of OX40 agonist ivuxolimab in advanced cancers. Libraries were prepared by immunoSEQ multiplex PCR; TCRdb keeps only in-frame clonotypes and omits some of them. The data contain fewer than 85,000 clones, about 88% of them singletons. Material: CD4+ or CD8+ T cells sorted from blood, obtained in a trial of the OX40 agonist ivuxolimab. The receptors derive from an adult with an advanced solid tumor such as melanoma, head and neck, liver or kidney cancer. CDR3s include the opening cysteine and the closing phenylalanine or tryptophan. The D gene is left open where the match is weak. Size is stated for part of the rows, as once, few or many counts, or as a class when the clone is expanded.

clone size	V gene	J gene	D gene	CDR3 protein	CDR3 DNA
-	TRBV5-1	TRBJ1-2	-	CASTPTTDRNYGYTF	TGCGCCAGCACCCCGACGACGGACAGAAACTATGGCTACACCTTC
few	TRBV7-6	TRBJ1-6	-	CASSLQEDSPLHF	TGTGCCAGCAGCTTACAGGAGGATTCACCCCTCCACTTT
once	TRBV11-2	TRBJ1-3	-	CASSLDWGFAGNTIYF	TGTGCCAGCAGCTTAGATTGGGGGTTTGCCGGAAACACCATATATTTT
-	TRBV4-2	TRBJ2-7	-	CASSQVRAYEQYF	TGTGCCAGCAGCCAAGTAAGGGCCTACGAGCAGTACTTC
-	TRBV10-3	TRBJ2-6	TRBD1	CAISFGGQGVAGANVLTF	TGTGCCATCAGCTTCGGGGGACAGGGGGTTGCTGGGGCCAACGTCCTGACTTTC
-	TRBV7-2	TRBJ1-2	-	CASSFDRRYGYTF	TGTGCCAGCAGCTTTGACCGGAGGTATGGCTACACCTTC
few	TRBV19	TRBJ1-6	TRBD1	CASSLRDRVPPLHF	TGTGCCAGTAGTCTCCGGGACAGGGTTCCCCCCCTCCACTTT
-	TRBV5-1	TRBJ2-7	TRBD1	CASSSGTGVREQYF	TGCGCCAGCAGCTCCGGGACAGGGGTGCGGGAGCAGTACTTC
once	TRBV7-2	TRBJ2-5	-	CASSRGQQETQYF	TGTGCCAGCAGCCGAGGACAGCAAGAGACCCAGTACTTC
-	TRBV11-2	TRBJ2-1	TRBD2	CASSLDDLAGGRNEQFF	TGTGCCAGCAGCTTAGATGACCTAGCGGGAGGCCGTAATGAGCAGTTCTTC
-	TRBV5-1	TRBJ2-1	-	CASSLNLAADNEQFF	TGCGCCAGCAGCTTGAATTTAGCGGCAGACAATGAGCAGTTCTTC
few	TRBV2	TRBJ1-1	TRBD1	CASSYDRGRTEAFF	TGTGCCAGCAGTTATGACAGGGGGCGTACTGAAGCTTTCTTT
-	TRBV30	TRBJ2-1	-	CAWSKVNEQFF	TGTGCCTGGAGTAAAGTGAATGAGCAGTTCTTC
-	TRBV30	TRBJ1-3	-	CAYTRTGNSGNTIYF	TGTGCCTACACCCGTACCGGGAATTCTGGAAACACCATATATTTT
-	TRBV5-6	TRBJ2-7	-	CASSFWPVTYEQYF	TGTGCCAGCAGCTTTTGGCCCGTAACCTACGAGCAGTACTTC
-	TRBV27	TRBJ1-4	TRBD1	CASRSPRTGSGELFF	TGTGCCAGCAGGTCGCCTAGGACAGGGTCAGGAGAGCTGTTTTTT
-	TRBV11-2	TRBJ1-1	TRBD1	CASSATGDTEAFF	TGTGCCAGCAGTGCTACAGGGGACACTGAAGCTTTCTTT
-	TRBV5-1	TRBJ1-1	-	CASSLTRNTEAFF	TGCGCCAGCAGCTTGACTCGTAACACTGAAGCTTTCTTT